This T cell receptor beta chain was sequenced for a study of blood T cells in healthy people across ages (dated by TCRdb to the mid-2010s). With regard to the full study: In model experiments, roughly one uniquely barcoded TCR beta cDNA molecule per two T cells was captured by template switching. The study measured age-related changes in TCR beta repertoire diversity using deep sequencing normalized with unique cDNA molecular identifiers. The donors were split into four age groups: young (average about 16 years), middle-aged (about 40), aged (around 67) and long-lived (roughly 86). To avoid experimental bias, donors of different ages were randomly spread across the sequencing lanes. For two donors (one aged 18 to 30 and one aged 80 or older), the study analyzed two additional independent replicas of 1 million unique cDNA reads from the same blood draw.

Paper-wide results and their limitations: Observed TCR beta diversity per million T cells fell roughly linearly with age, and a significant reduction was already apparent by age about 38. Observed TCR beta diversity correlated strongly with the percentage of naive T cells measured by flow cytometry. Since profiling was done on bulk unsorted PBMCs, naive and antigen-experienced compartments could not be conclusively compared. Because donor CMV infection status was unknown, age-related changes in expanded clonotypes were potentially confounded. Compared with the aged group, the long-lived group had more naive CD4+ T cells, fewer expanded clones and increased TCR diversity, suggesting age selection. Estimates of total diversity from one million sequenced T cells were regarded as lower bounds and underestimates.

Library prep was done by 5' RACE. This sample was sequenced with an Illumina HiSeq 2500. A second PCR of about 7 to 12 cycles was run with a J-beta primer mix and a sample-barcoded 5' primer. A unique molecular identifier was introduced onto each TCR beta cDNA molecule by a template-switch 5' adaptor carrying 12 random nucleotides. Each sample yielded at least 2.5 million CDR3-containing paired-end reads. The Mint cDNA synthesis kit, primed by a TRBC-specific oligonucleotide, was used to synthesize first-strand cDNA from all RNA. Following uracil-DNA glycosylase treatment, a first 18-cycle PCR with universal primers M1SS and BC2_uni_R was performed on all cDNA. The authors processed their data as follows. Normalization of each sample was performed by random selection of 1 million high-quality reads, each carrying a distinct molecular identifier. Reads sharing molecular identifiers were discarded rather than binned into consensus sequences. MiTCR, run with a Q25 quality threshold and the strictest error-elimination algorithm, handled CDR3 identification, clonotype clustering and error correction. A nonparametric unseen species model with Euler transformation was used to estimate a lower bound on total TCR beta diversity. Using fastp at Q25 and MiXCR, TCRdb reprocessed the public reads and kept productive beta chains. Rows merge per CDR3 protein into single entries with the most common DNA and genes. In this record, the V and J calls reflect TCRdb's handling and not the investigators' own analysis. The sample data list approximately 1.5 million distinct CDR3 sequences, and approximately 43% of these were observed just once. More than 4% of the sample lies in the top ten.

In regard to this clonotype: There is no known antigen for this receptor. No base quality values were provided; no much bigger clone lies one nucleotide off.

Its CDR3 holds 15 amino acids, cysteine through phenylalanine. CDR3 DNA only is kept here, 45 bases in frame from base 1. V gives up 0 bases and J gives up 5 bases, and the segment between their germline ends measures 11 bases. CDR1 MNHEY and CDR2 SVGEGT were looked up in the germline V gene. Systemically healthy Caucasian individuals from Russia, around 38 in total and aged about 6 to 100 years, were included as donors. Each donor gave 9.5 to 10 milliliters of peripheral blood, drawn into EDTA-treated Vacutainer tubes. Ficoll-Paque density-gradient centrifugation was used to isolate PBMCs, with at least 6.5 million per sample. Trizol reagent was used to extract total RNA from the PBMCs, yielding at least 6 micrograms per sample. Naive CD45RAhigh/CD27high T cell percentages were measured by flow cytometry on a PBMC aliquot from every donor.

The specimen sequenced was blood. The TCR sequence derives from a woman under 30 in good health. The chain is made from TRBV6-2 or TRBV6-3 and TRBJ1-5; TRBD1 is a weak D gene call, 5 bases matching. The CDR3 region: CASSYSGQTDQPQHF. The sequenced DNA: TGTGCCAGCAGTTACTCGGGTCAGACAGATCAGCCCCAGCATTTT.